The next 18 T cell receptor beta chains were all read from a single sample in a study of T cell responses to AZD1222 COVID-19 vaccine. The method was immunoSEQ multiplex PCR; TCRdb's version includes in-frame clones alone and lacks a portion of them. Of over 55,000 clones in the sample, about 74% were seen once. The sequenced sample was peripheral blood, obtained 28 days after the second AZD1222 dose. All receptors come from an adult who received the AZD1222 COVID-19 vaccine.

This clone came up a few times. V is TRBV27 and J is TRBJ2-7; possible D gene TRBD1, 6 bases. Trimming cost V 4 bases and J 2 bases, with 12 bases left between them. The CDR3 has 14 amino acids. Germline V CDR1 and CDR2: MNHEY, SMNVEV (reference sequence). The CDR3 here is CASSSRTATYEQYF. The CDR3 bases are TGTGCCAGCAGTTCAAGGACAGCAACCTACGAGCAGTACTTC.

The chain links TRBV7-9 to TRBJ2-3; 9 bases are a match to TRBD1. Germline-derived CDR1 and CDR2 are SEHNR and FQNEAQ (reference sequence). This CDR3 is 14 amino acids long. Losses at the gene ends were 6 bases for V and 4 bases for J; bases not matched to a gene: 5. The CDR3 bases are TGTGCCAGCAGTACGACAGGGGGGGCAGATACGCAGTATTTT. It encodes CASSTTGGADTQYF.

The gene calls are TRBV5-1 and TRBJ2-3; D uncertain. CDR3 length: 14 amino acids. Per germline, CDR1 SGHRS and CDR2 YFSETQ. V lost 0 bases and J lost 1, with 6 bases in between. CDR3 protein: CASSLGYGTDTQYF. The CDR3 DNA sequence: TGCGCCAGCAGCTTGGGTTATGGCACAGATACGCAGTATTTT.

The V gene is TRBV28, the J gene TRBJ1-1; D unclear. Deletions cut 7 bases from V and 3 bases from J, with 18 bases between. Per the germline V gene, CDR1 is MDHEN and CDR2 is SYDVKM. This CDR3 has 15 residues. For the CDR3, the DNA is TGTGCCAGCAACCCCCACCCCCCACGGGACACTGAAGCTTTCTTT. Translated, it gives CASNPHPPRDTEAFF.

The chain couples TRBV3-1 (or the pseudogene TRBV3-2) to TRBJ1-2; no reliable D call. Trimming took off 4 bases at V and 1 base at J, with 10 bases between the two ends. This CDR3 contains 14 residues. The germline V gene has CDR1 LGHDT and CDR2 YNNKEL (reference sequence). The chain's CDR3 is CASSPLGSNYGYTF. In nucleotides, the CDR3 is TGTGCCAGCAGCCCCCTAGGCAGTAACTATGGCTACACCTTC.

The chain links TRBV18 to TRBJ2-5; 7 bases match TRBD2. The CDR3 extends over 14 amino acids. J was trimmed by 0 bases and V by 6 bases; bases with no gene match: 4. Germline V gene lookup returns CDR1 KGHSH and CDR2 LQKENI. CDR3 region: CASSSRGDQETQYF. The CDR3 nucleotides read TGTGCCAGCTCCTCCCGGGGGGACCAAGAGACCCAGTACTTC.

The chain employs TRBV15 and TRBJ1-6, with a tentative D call TRBD1 (6 bases). CDR1 is LNHNV, CDR2 YYDKDF, per germline (reference sequence). This CDR3 spans 19 amino acids. V was trimmed by 0 bases and J by 1 base, leaving 16 bases between them. As DNA, the CDR3 is TGTGCCACCAGCAGAGATTATCAGGGGAGACTTTCCTATAATTCACCCCTCCACTTT. Amino acids: CATSRDYQGRLSYNSPLHF. Drawing the rest from reference TRBV15 and TRBJ1-6, the complete variable domain is DAMVIQNPRYQVTQFGKPVTLSCSQTLNHNVMYWYQQKSSQAPKLLFHYYDKDFNNEADTPDNFQSRRPNTSFCFLDIRSPGLGDTAMYLCATSRDYQGRLSYNSPLHFGNGTRLTVT.

The DNA of the CDR3 is TGTGCCAGTAGTACCCTGGGACAGGGTAACTATGGCTACACCTTC. Amino acid sequence: CASSTLGQGNYGYTF. This chain joins TRBV19 and TRBJ1-2; 9 positions agree with TRBD1. Looked up from germline, CDR1 is LNHDA and CDR2 is SQIVND (reference sequence). The V segment lost 4 bases and the J segment 1 base; nucleotides outside the gene matches: 4. CDR3 length equals 15 residues.

The genes are TRBV29-1 and TRBJ1-5, with TRBD1 matching over 8 bases. J gave up 4 bases and V 7 bases, and 6 bases lay outside the gene matches. This CDR3 spans 13 amino acids. The germline V gene has CDR1 SQVTM and CDR2 ANQGSEA. CDR3 loop: CSAGQGRNQPQHF. The CDR3 DNA reads TGCAGCGCAGGACAGGGAAGAAATCAGCCCCAGCATTTT. The entire variable domain, with the rest obtained from reference TRBV29-1 and TRBJ1-5, is as follows: SAVISQKPSRDICQRGTSLTIQCQVDSQVTMMFWYRQQPGQSLTLIATANQGSEATYESGFVIDKFPISRPNLTFSTLTVSNMSPEDSSIYLCSAGQGRNQPQHFGDGTRLSIL.

V is TRBV4-3 and J is TRBJ1-5; D is uncertain. The V gene lost 0 bases and the J gene lost 6 bases, with 9 bases spanning the gap. The germline gives CDR1 LGHNA, CDR2 YSLEER. This CDR3 is built from 14 residues. In DNA, the CDR3 is TGCGCCAGCAGCCAAGAGGGTTTAGGTCAGCCCCAGCATTTT. It translates to CASSQEGLGQPQHF.

V and J are TRBV6-5 and TRBJ1-6, with 7 positions matching TRBD1. This CDR3 comprises 15 residues. V lost 7 bases, J lost 5 bases, and 8 bases stayed unmatched. Per germline, CDR1 MNHEY and CDR2 SVGAGI. CDR3 bases: TGTGCCAGCACCCAGGGGGGAGTGGATAATTCACCCCTCCACTTT. Translated: CASTQGGVDNSPLHF.

The table lists this clone with a few counts. CDR3: CATSDSYEQYF. As DNA, the CDR3 is TGTGCCACCAGTGACAGCTACGAGCAGTACTTC. The V call is TRBV24-1, the J call TRBJ2-7; D uncertain. Germline lookup yields CDR1 KGHDR and CDR2 SFDVKD. The CDR3 spans 11 residues. V shed 4 bases and J shed 3 bases, with 3 bases lying between them.

Written as DNA, the CDR3 is TGTGCCACCAGCAGAGAAACAAATCGCGTCCCTCTTGGCTACACCTTC. Its translation is CATSRETNRVPLGYTF. The chain employs TRBV15 and TRBJ1-2; D is ambiguous. CDR1 and CDR2 (germline): LNHNV, YYDKDF (reference sequence). V was trimmed by 0 bases and J by 7 bases, leaving 18 bases between them. The CDR3 spans 16 residues.

This clone appeared a single time. This chain connects TRBV28 to TRBJ2-3; D possibly corresponds to TRBD1 (6 bases). This CDR3 has 14 residues. With 6 bases removed from V and 0 bases from J, the gap between germline ends came to 10 bases. Per germline, CDR1 MDHEN and CDR2 SYDVKM. DNA for the CDR3: TGTGCCAGCAGCGGACAGATTAGCACAGATACGCAGTATTTT. It translates to CASSGQISTDTQYF.

The rearrangement uses TRBV6-5 and TRBJ2-4; D is unclear. The CDR3 runs to 15 residues. Germline CDR1 MNHEY, CDR2 SVGAGI. Trimming took 6 bases from V and 0 from J, leaving 12 bases between them. The CDR3 coding sequence is TGTGCCAGCAGGCCGAGACTTCAAGCCAAAAACATTCAGTACTTC. This translates into CASRPRLQAKNIQYF.

This clone was detected a few times. This chain uses TRBV29-1 with TRBJ2-5, with D perhaps matching TRBD2 (7 bases). Trimming took 7 bases from V and 3 from J, leaving 15 bases between them. The CDR3 totals 13 residues. The germline V gene encodes CDR1 SQVTM and CDR2 ANQGSEA. DNA of the CDR3: TGCAGCGCCGCTACGGGGGGCGAAGAGACCCAGTACTTC. This gives the protein CSAATGGEETQYF.

This clone was seen only once. The V gene is TRBV4-2, the J gene TRBJ2-3; D not resolved. There are 16 residues in the CDR3. V lost 0 bases to trimming and J lost 1 base, with 11 bases between them. CDR1 LGHNA and CDR2 YNFKEQ come from the germline V gene. The CDR3 DNA reads as TGTGCCAGCAGCCAAGAGGTCGGCTACCGCACAGATACGCAGTATTTT. This sequence encodes CASSQEVGYRTDTQYF.

This clone was detected a few times. The J gene is TRBJ1-1, the V gene TRBV19; D remains unclear. Germline V lookup: CDR1 LNHDA, CDR2 SQIVND (reference sequence). The ends were cut back, 7 bases at V and 0 bases at J, with 6 bases in the middle. This CDR3 has 12 amino acids. The CDR3 region is CASNQLNTEAFF. The CDR3 coding sequence is TGTGCCAGTAATCAGCTGAACACTGAAGCTTTCTTT.